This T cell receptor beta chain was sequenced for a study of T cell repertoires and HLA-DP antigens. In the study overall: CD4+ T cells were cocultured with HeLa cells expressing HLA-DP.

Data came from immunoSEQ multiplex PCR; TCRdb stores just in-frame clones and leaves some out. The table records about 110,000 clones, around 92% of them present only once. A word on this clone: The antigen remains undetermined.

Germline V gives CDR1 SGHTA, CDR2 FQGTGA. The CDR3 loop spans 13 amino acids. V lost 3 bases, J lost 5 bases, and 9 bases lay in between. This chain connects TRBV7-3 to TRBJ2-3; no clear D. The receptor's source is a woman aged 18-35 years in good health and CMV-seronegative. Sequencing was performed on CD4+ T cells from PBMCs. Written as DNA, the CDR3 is TGTGCCAGCAGCTTTACTCGAGGAGATACGCAGTATTTT. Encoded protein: CASSFTRGDTQYF.